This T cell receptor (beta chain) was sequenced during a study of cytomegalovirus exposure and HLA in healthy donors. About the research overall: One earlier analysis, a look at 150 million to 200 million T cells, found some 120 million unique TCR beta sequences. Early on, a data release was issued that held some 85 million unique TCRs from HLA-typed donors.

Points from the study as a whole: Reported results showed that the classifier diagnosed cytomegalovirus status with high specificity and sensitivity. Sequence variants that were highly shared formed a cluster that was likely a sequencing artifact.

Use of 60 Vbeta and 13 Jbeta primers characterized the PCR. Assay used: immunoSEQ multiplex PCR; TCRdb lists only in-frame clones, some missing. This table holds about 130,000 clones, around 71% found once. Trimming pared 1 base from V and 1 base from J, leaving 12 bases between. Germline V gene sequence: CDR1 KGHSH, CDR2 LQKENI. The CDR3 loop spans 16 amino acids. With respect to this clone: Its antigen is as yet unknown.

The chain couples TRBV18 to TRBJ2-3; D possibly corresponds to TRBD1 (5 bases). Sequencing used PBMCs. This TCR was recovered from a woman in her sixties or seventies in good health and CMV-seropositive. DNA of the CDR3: TGTGCCAGCTCACCACGTGGCTTAGGGGGCACAGATACGCAGTATTTT. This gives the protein CASSPRGLGGTDTQYF.